Listed here are 21 T cell receptor beta chains from one sample, sequenced in a study of shared clonotypes between healthy human individuals (dated by TCRdb to between 2020 and 2021). Libraries were built with the immunoSEQ multiplex PCR assay. Sourced from immuneACCESS, this table was stored by TCRdb with only in-frame sequences that have V and J called. A share of the clones is absent; for the studies checked, an unresolved V gene accounts for under half, and the remainder has no known explanation. This sample lists 600,000 to 750,000 clones; around 90% were detected once. The top ten clones comprise about 33% of the sample. The sample consisted of memory CD8+ T cells from PBMCs. The sample's cell subset or site label, decoded: CD45RO+ cells pooled with CCR7-negative TemRA cells. These receptors originate from a man aged 18 to 30 in good health. Some clones in this sample may be carry-over from other donors' samples.

The chain uses TRBV4-1 and TRBJ2-7; D unresolved. Trimming cost V 2 bases and J 3 bases, with 11 bases left between them. The germline gives CDR1 MGHRA, CDR2 YSYEKL. The CDR3 totals 14 residues. This chain's CDR3 is CASSQKERGYEQYF. The DNA of the CDR3 is TGCGCCAGCAGCCAAAAGGAACGAGGCTACGAGCAGTACTTC.

The chain employs TRBV7-9 and TRBJ1-1; D not certain. V was shortened by 2 bases and J by 8 bases, with 18 bases between the two germline ends. Germline loops: CDR1 SEHNR, CDR2 FQNEAQ (reference sequence). There are 15 residues in the CDR3. This CDR3 is CASSLKEVVVWEAFF. The CDR3 DNA reads TGTGCCAGCAGCTTAAAGGAGGTGGTCGTTTGGGAAGCTTTCTTT.

Concerning this clone: Germline is not matched at one junction end, which may reflect a read error. The CDR3 DNA sequence: TGCGCCAGCAGTTTGGACAGGAAGTTCTCTGGAAACACCATATATTTT. It yields the protein CASSLDRKFSGNTIYF. V gene TRBV5-1 combines with J gene TRBJ1-3; 7 nucleotides line up with TRBD1. Germline loops: CDR1 SGHRS, CDR2 YFSETQ. The CDR3 is 16 amino acids.

J is TRBJ2-3 and V is TRBV9, with 11 bases matching TRBD2. Germline V CDR1 and CDR2: SGDLS, YYNGEE. This CDR3 region has 18 residues. The J segment lost 2 bases and the V segment lost 3 bases, leaving 11 bases of the junction unmatched. CDR3 DNA sequence: TGTGCCAGCAGCGATGGACTAGCGGGTCCGACCTTCACAGATACGCAGTATTTT. Amino acid sequence: CASSDGLAGPTFTDTQYF.

The rearrangement joins TRBV15 to TRBJ2-7; TRBD1 matches at 7 bases. This CDR3 region has 15 residues. CDR1 is LNHNV, CDR2 YYDKDF, per germline (reference sequence). Trimming cost V 6 bases and J 1 base; bases outside gene matches: 9. The CDR3 DNA reads TGTGCCACCAGTCCCGGGACAGCCCTTTCCTACGAGCAGTACTTC. This codes for CATSPGTALSYEQYF.

This chain connects TRBV4-2 to TRBJ2-5; D not certain. Germline values: CDR1 LGHNA, CDR2 YNFKEQ. There are 16 residues in the CDR3. V was pared by 1 base and J by 1 base, with 13 bases between. CDR3 amino acids: CASSQGSSSPQETQYF. The CDR3 DNA reads TGTGCCAGCAGCCAAGGTTCGTCTAGTCCCCAAGAGACCCAGTACTTC.

This clone was seen only once. The V and J genes are TRBV6-6 and TRBJ2-3; D may be TRBD2 (6 bases). The CDR3 has 15 amino acids. V was cut by 7 bases and J by 3 bases, with 17 bases left in between. Germline V gives CDR1 MNHNY, CDR2 SVGAGI (reference sequence). The CDR3: CASTLGGWKTDTQYF. The CDR3 DNA follows: TGTGCCAGCACTTTGGGGGGTTGGAAAACAGATACGCAGTATTTT.

The gene calls are TRBV6-5 and TRBJ2-7, with 7 nucleotides matching TRBD1. This CDR3 has 14 amino acids. Germline V gives CDR1 MNHEY, CDR2 SVGAGI. J was trimmed by 0 bases and V by 7 bases; bases with no gene match: 6. The CDR3 loop reads CASNRGKGSYEQYF. DNA of the CDR3: TGTGCCAGCAACAGGGGAAAGGGCTCCTACGAGCAGTACTTC.

The gene calls are TRBV7-2 and TRBJ2-5; no definite D call. V gave up 5 bases and J gave up 5 bases, with 9 bases separating them. Germline V CDR1 and CDR2: SGHTA, FQGNSA. The CDR3 covers 12 residues. The CDR3 here is CASSPRMETQYF. CDR3 in DNA: TGTGCCAGCAGCCCTAGAATGGAGACCCAGTACTTC.

V and J are TRBV28 and TRBJ1-1; D not certain. The CDR3 extends over 15 amino acids. CDR1 and CDR2 from the germline V gene are MDHEN and SYDVKM. V gave up 3 bases and J gave up 4 bases, with 15 bases separating them. The CDR3 is CASSLQTSLGTEAFF. DNA for the CDR3: TGTGCCAGCAGTTTGCAGACATCTTTGGGCACTGAAGCTTTCTTT.

The chain joins TRBV7-8 to TRBJ1-2; no clear D gene. V dropped 1 base and J dropped 0 bases, with 6 bases sitting between them. Germline loops: CDR1 SGHVS, CDR2 FQNEAQ. The CDR3 covers 14 residues. For the CDR3, the DNA is TGTGCCAGCAGCTTAGATACGGCTAACTATGGCTACACCTTC. Protein product: CASSLDTANYGYTF.

This clone was found once. The gene calls are TRBV9 and TRBJ1-1, with D perhaps TRBD1 (5 bases). The CDR3 runs 12 residues. V was pared by 0 bases and J by 8 bases, with 8 bases between. Germline-derived CDR1 and CDR2 are SGDLS and YYNGEE. CDR3 in amino acids: CASSVGWGEAFF. DNA for the CDR3: TGTGCCAGCAGCGTAGGTTGGGGCGAAGCTTTCTTT.

The chain carries TRBV13 and TRBJ2-3; 7 bases match TRBD1. Germline CDR1 PRHDT, CDR2 FYEKMQ (reference sequence). The V gene end was trimmed by 5 bases and the J gene end by 1 base; junction bases not matched to a gene: 3. The CDR3 is 14 residues long. CDR3 DNA sequence: TGTGCCAGCAGCGTCGACAGGGGCACAGATACGCAGTATTTT. Protein sequence: CASSVDRGTDTQYF.

With regard to this clone: A junction end diverges from the germline sequence, so it may reflect a read error. This sequence joins TRBV5-8 and TRBJ2-2; no reliable D call. This CDR3 region has 11 residues. The germline gives CDR1 SGHTS, CDR2 YDEGEE. In DNA form, the CDR3 reads TGTGCCAGCACCTTGAACGGGGAGCTGTTTTTT. Protein product: CASTLNGELFF.

The J gene is TRBJ1-1, the V gene TRBV9; 9 positions match TRBD1. The junction had 8 bases not matched to a gene; V was cut back by 4 bases and J by 1 base. This CDR3 has 16 residues. Looked up from germline, CDR1 is SGDLS and CDR2 is YYNGEE. CDR3 coding DNA: TGTGCCAGCAGCCCCGGGGACAGGGCGAGGAACACTGAAGCTTTCTTT. Residues: CASSPGDRARNTEAFF.

The chain carries TRBV29-1 and TRBJ1-2; the match to TRBD1 covers 12 bases. This CDR3 is 15 amino acids long. After removal of 7 bases from V and 4 bases from J, the junction contained 10 bases not matched to a gene. Germline-derived CDR1 and CDR2 are SQVTM and ANQGSEA. The CDR3 sequence: CSARDRGPSSYGYTF. The CDR3, as DNA: TGCAGCGCGAGGGACAGGGGGCCATCATCCTATGGCTACACCTTC.

This chain joins TRBV7-9 and TRBJ1-4, with unresolved D. The CDR3 is 14 residues long. CDR1 SEHNR and CDR2 FQNEAQ come from the germline V gene (reference sequence). V lost 5 bases and J lost 5, with 12 bases in between. In DNA, the CDR3 is TGTGCCAGCAGCAAGCCCTGGCCAAATGAAAAACTGTTTTTT. Residues: CASSKPWPNEKLFF.

The genes are TRBV30 and TRBJ1-4; 7 bases map to TRBD1. Trimming at V came to 0 bases and at J to 1 base, leaving 2 bases not matched to a gene. CDR3 size: 15 residues. Germline CDR1 reads GTSNPN; CDR2 reads SVGIG (reference sequence). CDR3 amino acids: CAWSVRTGTNEKLFF. For the CDR3, the DNA is TGTGCCTGGAGTGTGAGGACAGGAACTAATGAAAAACTGTTTTTT.

The V gene is TRBV7-2, the J gene TRBJ2-4, with TRBD1 matching over 9 bases. The germline V gene has CDR1 SGHTA and CDR2 FQGNSA. V gave up 2 bases and J gave up 8 bases; unmatched junction bases: 7. CDR3 size: 15 residues. In nucleotides, the CDR3 is TGTGCCAGCAGCTTAAACAGGGGGCGGGTTGACATTCAGTACTTC. Its protein is CASSLNRGRVDIQYF.

The chain couples TRBV27 to TRBJ1-2, with D maybe TRBD1 (5 bases). This CDR3 comprises 15 residues. CDR1 is MNHEY, CDR2 SMNVEV, per germline (reference sequence). V was pared by 4 bases and J by 6 bases, with 18 bases between. The CDR3 here is CASSYSGTSGHGYTF. Here the CDR3 DNA reads TGTGCCAGCAGTTACTCCGGGACGTCCGGGCATGGCTACACCTTC.

The chain carries TRBV7-6 and TRBJ2-1; D remains ambiguous. The V end lost 6 bases, the J end lost 9 bases, and 12 bases lay between the germline ends. The germline gives CDR1 SGHVS, CDR2 FNYEAQ. The CDR3 runs to 12 residues. In DNA, the CDR3 is TGTGCCAGCAGTTTTACCCGGGTTGAGCAGTTCTTC. This encodes CASSFTRVEQFF.